This TCR beta chain was observed in a study of PD-1 and CTLA-4 blockade in melanoma. The CDR3 is 12 residues long. V was shortened by 1 base and J by 1 base, with 4 bases between the two germline ends. CDR1 GTSNPN and CDR2 SVGIG come from the germline V gene (reference sequence). Assay: immunoSEQ multiplex PCR; the TCRdb copy retains only in-frame clones and omits some. This table has 25,000 to 35,000 clones, 80% to 95% appearing once. Material: CD8+ T cells from peripheral blood, obtained from a patient given anti-PD-1 treatment. The V gene is TRBV30, the J gene TRBJ1-1, with D unresolved. This clonotype was obtained from a human donor with melanoma. The CDR3 DNA follows: TGTGCCTGGAGTGAGGGGAACACTGAAGCTTTCTTT. This encodes CAWSEGNTEAFF.